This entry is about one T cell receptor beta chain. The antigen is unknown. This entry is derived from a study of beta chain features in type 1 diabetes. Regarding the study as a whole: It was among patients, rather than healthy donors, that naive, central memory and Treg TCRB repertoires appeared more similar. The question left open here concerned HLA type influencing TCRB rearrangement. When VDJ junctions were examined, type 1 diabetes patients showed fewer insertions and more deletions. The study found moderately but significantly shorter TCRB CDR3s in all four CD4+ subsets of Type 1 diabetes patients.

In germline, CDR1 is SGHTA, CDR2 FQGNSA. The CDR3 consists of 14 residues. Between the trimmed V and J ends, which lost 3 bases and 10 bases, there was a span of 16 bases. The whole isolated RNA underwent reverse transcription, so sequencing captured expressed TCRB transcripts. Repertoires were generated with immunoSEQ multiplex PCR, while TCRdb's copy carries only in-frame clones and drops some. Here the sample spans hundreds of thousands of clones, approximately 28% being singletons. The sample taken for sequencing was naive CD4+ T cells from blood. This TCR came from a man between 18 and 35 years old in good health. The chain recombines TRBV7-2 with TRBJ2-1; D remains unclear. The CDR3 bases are TGTGCCAGCAGCTTCCAGCCTCTAGGCAAGGAGCAGTTCTTC. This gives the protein CASSFQPLGKEQFF.